The rows below give T cell receptor beta chains drawn from one sample of a study of T cell responses to AZD1222 COVID-19 vaccine. Some clones are missing from TCRdb's copy, which holds only in-frame ones; the method was immunoSEQ multiplex PCR. The repertoire has approximately 79,000 clones, approximately 89% of them found once; the top ten carry around 17%. Source: peripheral blood, taken on day 0 of AZD1222 vaccination. The receptor source for this set is an adult in good health. Both conserved end residues are part of each CDR3. Each record gives: clone size, V gene, D gene, J gene, CDR3 DNA, CDR3 protein. The D gene is left open where the match is weak. Part of the rows lack a size; the others show once, few, many or a class for expanded clones.

size: .
V: TRBV16
D: .
J: TRBJ1-5
DNA: TGTGCCAGCAGCCCACTCGGGCAGGGTGGGGGTTTGACCCAGCATTTT
CDR3: CASSPLGQGGGLTQHF

size: .
V: TRBV28
D: TRBD2
J: TRBJ2-7
DNA: TGTGCCAGCAGTTTACTCCGACTAGCGGGAGAGGGCTCCTACGAGCAGTACTTC
CDR3: CASSLLRLAGEGSYEQYF

size: .
V: TRBV19
D: TRBD1
J: TRBJ1-1
DNA: TGTGCCAGTAGTACCAGGGACAGGGGATATGATGAAGCTTTCTTT
CDR3: CASSTRDRGYDEAFF

size: .
V: TRBV19
D: .
J: TRBJ2-5
DNA: TGTGCCAGTAGTAGCAATCGAGAGACCCAGTACTTC
CDR3: CASSSNRETQYF

size: .
V: TRBV18
D: .
J: TRBJ2-5
DNA: TGTGCCAGCTCACCAGCTACAGCACAAGAGACCCAGTACTTC
CDR3: CASSPATAQETQYF

size: .
V: TRBV6-5
D: .
J: TRBJ1-1
DNA: TGTGCCAGCAGTTACTCGTACAGGGCCACTGAAGCTTTCTTT
CDR3: CASSYSYRATEAFF

size: .
V: TRBV29-1
D: TRBD2
J: TRBJ2-1
DNA: TGCAGCGTTAAGAGGCGGGCGGGAGGAGTCAATGAGCAGTTCTTC
CDR3: CSVKRRAGGVNEQFF

size: .
V: TRBV18
D: TRBD1
J: TRBJ1-1
DNA: TGTGCCAGCTCACGGACAGGCGTTAACACTGAAGCTTTCTTT
CDR3: CASSRTGVNTEAFF

size: .
V: TRBV25-1
D: .
J: TRBJ1-5
DNA: TGTGCCAGCAGTGAACTTTCCAATCAGCCCCAGCATTTT
CDR3: CASSELSNQPQHF

size: .
V: TRBV7-2
D: TRBD1
J: TRBJ1-5
DNA: TGTGCCAGCAGCTTAAGACAGGGGACTCAGCCCCAGCATTTT
CDR3: CASSLRQGTQPQHF

size: .
V: TRBV5-1
D: .
J: TRBJ1-2
DNA: TGCGCCAGCAGCATCACATCCAGGGATGGCTACACCTTC
CDR3: CASSITSRDGYTF

size: .
V: TRBV24-1
D: .
J: TRBJ2-3
DNA: TGTGCCACCACCGCCGGGTCGCGAAGCACAGATACGCAGTATTTT
CDR3: CATTAGSRSTDTQYF

size: .
V: TRBV10-3
D: TRBD2
J: TRBJ2-1
DNA: TGTGCCATCAGTGAGTCGACTCGAGGAGCGGGAGGTGGCTACAATGAGCAGTTCTTC
CDR3: CAISESTRGAGGGYNEQFF

size: once
V: TRBV29-1
D: .
J: TRBJ2-7
DNA: TGCAGCGTTGAAGATAAGAGGAACGAGCAGTACTTC
CDR3: CSVEDKRNEQYF

size: .
V: TRBV5-5
D: TRBD2
J: TRBJ2-3
DNA: TGTGCCAGCAGCTTCCGACTAGCGGATTCAGATACGCAGTATTTT
CDR3: CASSFRLADSDTQYF

size: few
V: TRBV5-1
D: .
J: TRBJ1-6
DNA: TGCGCCAGCAGCTTGGACGGACACTCGAATTCACCCCTCCACTTT
CDR3: CASSLDGHSNSPLHF

size: .
V: TRBV12-3/TRBV12-4
D: .
J: TRBJ1-4
DNA: TGTGCCAGCAGACCCGGAGGGTCTGAAAAACTGTTTTTT
CDR3: CASRPGGSEKLFF

size: once
V: TRBV20-1
D: .
J: TRBJ2-3
DNA: TGCAGTGCTAGTGACTTTCGGGACCACAGCACAGATACGCAGTATTTT
CDR3: CSASDFRDHSTDTQYF

size: .
V: TRBV13
D: TRBD2
J: TRBJ2-1
DNA: TGTGCCAGCAGCGAAATCCGACTAGCGGATACTGACAATGAGCAGTTCTTC
CDR3: CASSEIRLADTDNEQFF